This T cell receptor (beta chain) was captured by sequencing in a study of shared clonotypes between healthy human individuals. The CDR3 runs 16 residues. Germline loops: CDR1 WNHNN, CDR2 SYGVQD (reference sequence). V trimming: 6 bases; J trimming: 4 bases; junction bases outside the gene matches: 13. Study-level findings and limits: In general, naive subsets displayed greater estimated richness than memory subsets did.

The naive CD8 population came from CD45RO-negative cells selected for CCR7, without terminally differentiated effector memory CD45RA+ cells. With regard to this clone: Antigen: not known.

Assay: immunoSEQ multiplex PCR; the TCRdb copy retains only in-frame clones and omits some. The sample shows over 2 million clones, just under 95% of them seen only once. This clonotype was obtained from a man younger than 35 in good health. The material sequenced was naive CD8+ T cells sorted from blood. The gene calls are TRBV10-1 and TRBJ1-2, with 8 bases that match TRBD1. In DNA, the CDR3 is TGCGCCAGCAGAACGGGACAGGAAGTTATCAGCTATGGCTACACCTTC. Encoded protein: CASRTGQEVISYGYTF.